These 22 T cell receptor beta chains were all obtained from the same sample, sequenced in a study of control samples from healthy donors and cancer patients. Libraries were prepared by immunoSEQ multiplex PCR; TCRdb keeps only in-frame clonotypes and omits some of them. The sample consists of approximately 110,000 clones, roughly nine tenths of them appearing once. The sequencing sample was made of blood. The receptors were sampled from a woman aged 18 to 35 in good health.

This sequence joins TRBV9 and TRBJ2-3; D is unclear. CDR3 length: 13 residues. V was trimmed by 2 bases and J by 6 bases, leaving 10 bases between them. Germline V lookup: CDR1 SGDLS, CDR2 YYNGEE. CDR3 DNA sequence: TGTGCCAGCAGCGTTATACCCGCGGATACGCAGTATTTT. It encodes CASSVIPADTQYF.

The chain employs TRBV19 and TRBJ2-7; D remains ambiguous. Germline CDR1 is LNHDA and CDR2 is SQIVND (reference sequence). This CDR3 has 14 residues. V lost 6 bases and J 4 bases, leaving 16 bases between the germline ends. The CDR3 is CASRNLGSAYEQYF. The DNA of the CDR3 is TGTGCCAGTAGAAATCTGGGATCCGCGTACGAGCAGTACTTC.

This clone was recorded at least ten times. The chain uses TRBV4-3 and TRBJ1-2; 8 bases agree with TRBD1. V was clipped by 0 bases and J by 4 bases; unmatched bases: 4. The germline V gene has CDR1 LGHNA and CDR2 YSLEER. The CDR3 runs to 15 residues. The CDR3 spells CASSQEFGTGYGYTF. In nucleotides, the CDR3 is TGCGCCAGCAGCCAAGAATTTGGGACAGGCTATGGCTACACCTTC.

This chain joins TRBV3-1 (or the pseudogene TRBV3-2) and TRBJ2-3, with 7 bases fitting TRBD1. Germline CDR1 and CDR2: LGHDT and YNNKEL (reference sequence). The V and J ends lost 4 bases and 0 bases, in that order; junction bases with no gene match: 13. The CDR3 is 18 residues long. The CDR3 nucleotides are TGTGCCAGCAGCCGCAACAGGGGCCCGGCCTCTAGCACAGATACGCAGTATTTT. It translates to CASSRNRGPASSTDTQYF.

The gene calls are TRBV6-6 and TRBJ2-7, with 11 nucleotides matching TRBD2. This CDR3 comprises 14 residues. V was pared by 1 base and J by 5 bases, with 1 base of the junction left unmatched. Germline V CDR1 and CDR2: MNHNY, SVGAGI (reference sequence). The CDR3: CASSYLAGGDEQYF. In DNA, the CDR3 is TGTGCCAGCAGTTACTTAGCGGGAGGGGACGAGCAGTACTTC.

The V gene is TRBV29-1, the J gene TRBJ1-4; the D is unclear. Trimming left V 3 bases short and J 7 bases short, with 6 bases between. The V gene's germline CDR1 is SQVTM and CDR2 ANQGSEA. The CDR3 covers 11 residues. The CDR3 region is CSVESVEKLFF. CDR3 DNA: TGCAGCGTTGAGTCAGTTGAAAAACTGTTTTTT.

V and J are TRBV12-3 or TRBV12-4 and TRBJ2-2; the D gene is possibly TRBD1 (6 bases). The V gene lost 6 bases and the J gene lost 5 bases, with 7 bases spanning the gap. The CDR3 is 12 residues long. The CDR3 loop is CASRRGTGELFF. CDR3 sequence (DNA): TGTGCCAGCAGAAGGGGGACCGGGGAGCTGTTTTTT.

This clone is a singleton in its sample. This rearrangement joins TRBV29-1 to TRBJ1-1; no reliable D call. Germline V gene sequence: CDR1 SQVTM, CDR2 ANQGSEA. The V end lost 5 bases, the J end lost 4 bases, and 14 bases lay between the germline ends. CDR3 size: 13 residues. The CDR3 reads CSVRPGGSTEAFF. CDR3 in DNA: TGCAGCGTTCGGCCAGGAGGGAGCACTGAAGCTTTCTTT.

The CDR3 loop reads CASRSTGGAVETQYF. Here the CDR3 DNA reads TGTGCCAGCCGGTCGACAGGGGGCGCGGTAGAGACCCAGTACTTC. The rearrangement links TRBV7-2 to TRBJ2-5; 10 nucleotides agree with TRBD1. CDR1 is SGHTA, CDR2 FQGNSA, per germline. V trimming: 8 bases; J trimming: 4 bases; junction bases outside the gene matches: 10. The CDR3 length is 15 residues.

This rearrangement joins TRBV12-3 or TRBV12-4 to TRBJ2-1, with D perhaps matching TRBD2 (6 bases). V lost 7 bases, J lost 7 bases, and 8 bases lay in between. This CDR3 is built from 11 residues. This CDR3 reads CASILANEQFF. The CDR3 nucleotides read TGTGCCAGCATTCTAGCGAATGAGCAGTTCTTC.

This sequence joins TRBV9 and TRBJ2-5, with D perhaps being TRBD1 or TRBD2 (6 bases each). The CDR3 is 13 amino acids. V lost 6 bases and J 0 bases, leaving 9 bases between the germline ends. Germline values: CDR1 SGDLS, CDR2 YYNGEE. CDR3 coding DNA: TGTGCCAGCAACAGGGACTACCAAGAGACCCAGTACTTC. Residues: CASNRDYQETQYF.

The chain joins TRBV5-1 to TRBJ1-2, with D possibly matching TRBD1 (5 bases). This CDR3 is 14 amino acids long. Germline V CDR1 and CDR2: SGHRS, YFSETQ. V dropped 1 base and J dropped 8 bases, with 15 bases sitting between them. The CDR3 DNA is TGCGCCAGCAGCTTGTGGGGGGACGTACGGGGCTACACCTTC. It is translated as CASSLWGDVRGYTF.

This chain connects TRBV28 to TRBJ1-6, with a weak D call TRBD1 (5 bases). V was trimmed by 3 bases and J by 10 bases, leaving 13 bases between them. This CDR3 is built from 14 residues. In germline, CDR1 is MDHEN, CDR2 SYDVKM. Here the CDR3 reads CASSFGAWGSPLHF. The CDR3, as DNA: TGTGCCAGCAGTTTCGGGGCTTGGGGCTCACCCCTCCACTTT.

V is TRBV18 and J is TRBJ2-1; 9 bases are a match to TRBD1. In germline, CDR1 is KGHSH, CDR2 LQKENI. This CDR3 comprises 15 residues. V gave up 1 base and J gave up 9 bases; unmatched junction bases: 7. The CDR3 sequence: CASSPLWDRASEQFF. The CDR3 nucleotides are TGTGCCAGCTCACCACTTTGGGACAGGGCGAGTGAGCAGTTCTTC.

The chain employs TRBV18 and TRBJ1-4; no firm D call. Germline values: CDR1 KGHSH, CDR2 LQKENI. Trimming removed 2 bases from V and 6 bases from J, with 10 bases in between. The CDR3 loop spans 14 amino acids. The CDR3 region has the DNA TGTGCCAGCTCACCAAGGAATATTGATGAAAAACTGTTTTTT. As protein: CASSPRNIDEKLFF.

This rearrangement joins TRBV4-2 to TRBJ1-2; TRBD1 matches 9 bases. This CDR3 comprises 14 residues. V lost 1 base to trimming and J lost 7 bases; unmatched junction nucleotides: 4. Germline CDR1 and CDR2: LGHNA and YNFKEQ. The chain's CDR3 is CASSQGQGESGYTF. CDR3 in DNA: TGTGCCAGCAGCCAAGGACAGGGGGAAAGTGGCTACACCTTC.

This clone came up once. V and J are TRBV12-3 or TRBV12-4 and TRBJ1-2; D might be TRBD1 (5 bases). The ends were cut back, 3 bases at V and 8 bases at J, with 13 bases in the middle. This CDR3 has 13 amino acids. The chain's CDR3 is CASSLQGEGGYTF. The CDR3 bases are TGTGCCAGCAGTTTGCAGGGAGAGGGAGGCTACACCTTC.

This chain uses TRBV11-1 with TRBJ2-1, with D unclear. Trimming removed 1 base from V and 1 base from J, with 11 bases in between. Germline assignment: CDR1 SGHAT and CDR2 FQDESV (reference sequence). The CDR3 runs to 16 residues. The CDR3 here is CASSLVVQPSYNEQFF. In DNA, the CDR3 is TGTGCCAGCAGCTTAGTGGTGCAGCCTTCCTACAATGAGCAGTTCTTC.

V is TRBV11-2 and J is TRBJ1-2; TRBD1 might be the D (6 bases). This CDR3 region has 16 residues. Per germline, CDR1 SGHAT and CDR2 FQNNGV. V was clipped by 5 bases and J by 1 base, with 17 bases between them. The CDR3 nucleotides read TGTGCCAGCAGCCTCACCTCCGGACAGCTTAACTATGGCTACACCTTC. Protein: CASSLTSGQLNYGYTF. Full variable domain (rest looked up from reference TRBV11-2 and TRBJ1-2): EAGVAQSPRYKIIEKRQSVAFWCNPISGHATLYWYQQILGQGPKLLIQFQNNGVVDDSQLPKDRFSAERLKGVDSTLKIQPAKLEDSAVYLCASSLTSGQLNYGYTFGSGTRLTVV.

V is TRBV6-5 and J is TRBJ1-3; 7 bases agree with TRBD1. Losses at the gene ends were 10 bases for V and 4 bases for J; bases not matched to a gene: 7. Germline assignment: CDR1 MNHEY and CDR2 SVGAGI. The CDR3 consists of 13 residues. The CDR3 sequence: CATPTGHGNTIYF. The CDR3 nucleotides read TGTGCCACCCCGACAGGGCACGGAAACACCATATATTTT.

The rearrangement uses TRBV18 and TRBJ2-5, with TRBD1 matching 10 bases. This CDR3 has 15 residues. V was pared by 3 bases and J by 4 bases, with 5 bases of the junction left unmatched. Per germline, CDR1 KGHSH and CDR2 LQKENI. The CDR3 DNA reads TGTGCCAGCTCACCGTTTAGGACAGGGGGAGAGACCCAGTACTTC. It is translated as CASSPFRTGGETQYF. Together with reference TRBV18 and TRBJ2-5, the CDR3 gives the full variable domain: NAGVMQNPRHLVRRRGQEARLRCSPMKGHSHVYWYRQLPEEGLKFMVYLQKENIIDESGMPKERFSAEFPKEGPSILRIQQVVRGDSAAYFCASSPFRTGGETQYFGPGTRLLVL.

V usage is TRBV27 and J usage is TRBJ2-3, with D perhaps being TRBD1 or TRBD2 (7 bases each). The CDR3 is 18 amino acids. V was shortened by 5 bases and J by 6 bases, with 27 bases between the two germline ends. Germline V lookup: CDR1 MNHEY, CDR2 SMNVEV (reference sequence). CDR3 DNA sequence: TGTGCCAGCAGTCCCCACCCCCCCGGGGAGGGGGCCAGGGATACGCAGTATTTT. The encoded protein is CASSPHPPGEGARDTQYF.